This entry concerns a single TCR beta chain. The antigen is unknown. These data come from a study of identical twins. Each CDR3 protein is one row after TCRdb ran MiXCR on the 5' RACE reads. The table includes 700,000 to 950,000 distinct CDR3 sequences, 12% detected once. Study-wide points: Zero-insertion analyses might be partly confounded by invariant T cells like MAIT and iNKT.

Per the germline V gene, CDR1 is PRHDT and CDR2 is FYEKMQ (reference sequence). This CDR3 has 16 amino acids. Between the trimmed V and J ends, which lost 4 bases and 7 bases, there was a span of 22 bases. These data were likewise used in another study, on yellow fever vaccine responses in identical twins.

The chain is built from TRBV13 and TRBJ1-1, with a possible D match to TRBD1 (5 bases). The material sequenced was PBMCs. The origin of this receptor is a woman between 18 and 30 years old in good health. The CDR3 spells CASSSIRGGKDFEAFF. The CDR3 bases are TGTGCCAGCAGCTCCATCCGGGGCGGTAAAGACTTTGAAGCTTTCTTT.